This T cell receptor (beta chain) was obtained from a study of T-cell memory formation after mild COVID-19. The wider study: Across donors, TCR clusters were largely donor specific.

This CDR3 contains 14 residues. Per the germline V gene, CDR1 is SGHVS and CDR2 is FQNEAQ. In regard to this clonotype: Its matching antigen is unknown.

Points from the study as a whole: Proof of SARS-CoV-2 specificity was absent for the second-wave clones that crested on day 37. In pre-infection memory, a portion of responding clones appeared, which suggested that cross-reactive memory joined.

Constant-segment primers and 5'RACE yielded cDNA libraries for TCR alpha and TCR beta, each carrying sample barcodes and UMIs. Each CDR3 protein gets one entry after TCRdb re-called the 5' RACE reads with MiXCR. The sample lists around 220,000 distinct CDR3 sequences; approximately 16% were seen once. The receptor was derived from a man aged 18 to 35 who had mild COVID-19 (a few samples of this study predate the infection). Cell type and time point are not known. Sequencing used PBMCs or a T cell subset sorted from them (not recorded which). The chain has TRBV7-8 and TRBJ2-1; TRBD1 matches at 8 bases. The J call may be faulty, since TRBJ2-7 better matches the DNA end. In DNA, the CDR3 is TGTGCCAGCAGCCCTCGGACAGGGAGGAATGAGCAGTACTTC. Translating gives CASSPRTGRNEQYF.